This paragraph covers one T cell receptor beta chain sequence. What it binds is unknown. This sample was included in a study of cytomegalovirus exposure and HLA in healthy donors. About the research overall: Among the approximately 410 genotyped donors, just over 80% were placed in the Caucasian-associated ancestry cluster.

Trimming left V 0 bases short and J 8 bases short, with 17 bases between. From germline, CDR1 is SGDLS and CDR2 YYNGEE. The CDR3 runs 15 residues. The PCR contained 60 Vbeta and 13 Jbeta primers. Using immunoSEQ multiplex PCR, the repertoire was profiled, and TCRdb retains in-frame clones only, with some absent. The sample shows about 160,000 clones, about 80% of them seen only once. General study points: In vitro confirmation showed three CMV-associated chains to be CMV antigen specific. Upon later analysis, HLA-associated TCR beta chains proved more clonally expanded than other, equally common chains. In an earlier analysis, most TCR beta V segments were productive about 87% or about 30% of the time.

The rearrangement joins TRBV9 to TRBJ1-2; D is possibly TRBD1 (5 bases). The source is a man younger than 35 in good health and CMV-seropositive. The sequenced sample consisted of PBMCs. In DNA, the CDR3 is TGTGCCAGCAGCGTAGACCCGGGGGTAGCTCGGGGCTACACCTTC. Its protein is CASSVDPGVARGYTF.